This T cell receptor beta chain comes out of a study of T cell responses to AZD1222 COVID-19 vaccine. General study points: Donor demographics were predominantly white British with a female majority; clonal diversity may be underestimated.

TCRdb keeps only in-frame clones here, not all; method: immunoSEQ multiplex PCR. The sample lists 95,000 to 150,000 clones; 70% to 90% were seen once. With regard to this clone: Its antigen is unidentified.

This CDR3 contains 15 residues. V trimming: 7 bases; J trimming: 6 bases; junction bases outside the gene matches: 6. In germline, CDR1 is LGHNT, CDR2 FRNRAP. The chain joins TRBV12-5 to TRBJ2-1; 13 nucleotides match TRBD2. The sequencing used peripheral blood, collected on day 0 of AZD1222 vaccination. The receptor's source is an adult in good health. The CDR3 DNA reads as TGTGCTAGTGCTCCGACTAGCGGGGGGCGCAATGAGCAGTTCTTC. Its translation: CASAPTSGGRNEQFF.